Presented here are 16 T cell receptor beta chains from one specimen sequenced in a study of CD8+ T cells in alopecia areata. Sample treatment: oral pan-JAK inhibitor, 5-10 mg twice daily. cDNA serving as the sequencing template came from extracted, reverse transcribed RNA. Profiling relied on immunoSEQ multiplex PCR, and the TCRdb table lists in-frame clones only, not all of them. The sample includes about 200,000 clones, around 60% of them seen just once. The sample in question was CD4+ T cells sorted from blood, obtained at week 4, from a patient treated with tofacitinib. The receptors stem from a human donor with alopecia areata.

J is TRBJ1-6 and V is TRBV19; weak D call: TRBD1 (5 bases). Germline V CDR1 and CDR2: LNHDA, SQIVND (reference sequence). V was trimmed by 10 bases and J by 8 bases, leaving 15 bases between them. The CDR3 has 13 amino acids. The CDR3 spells CATREGNHSPLHF. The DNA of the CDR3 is TGTGCCACGAGGGAGGGGAACCATTCACCCCTCCACTTT.

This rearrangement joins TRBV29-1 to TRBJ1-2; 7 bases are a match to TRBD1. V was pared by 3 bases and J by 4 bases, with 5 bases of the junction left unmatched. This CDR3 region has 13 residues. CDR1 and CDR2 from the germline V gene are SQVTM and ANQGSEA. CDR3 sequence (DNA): TGCAGCGTTGACCCGGGACAGTTCTATGGCTACACCTTC. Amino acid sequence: CSVDPGQFYGYTF.

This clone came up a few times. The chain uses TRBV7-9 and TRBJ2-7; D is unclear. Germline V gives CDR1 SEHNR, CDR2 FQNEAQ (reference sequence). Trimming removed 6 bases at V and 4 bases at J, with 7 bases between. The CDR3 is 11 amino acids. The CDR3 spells CASSSKYEQYF. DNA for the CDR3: TGTGCCAGCAGTAGTAAGTACGAGCAGTACTTC.

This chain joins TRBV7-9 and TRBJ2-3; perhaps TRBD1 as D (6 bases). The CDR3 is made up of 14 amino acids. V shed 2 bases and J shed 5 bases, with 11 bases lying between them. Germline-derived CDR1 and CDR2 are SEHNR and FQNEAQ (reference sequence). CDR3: CASSLIGQIDTQYF. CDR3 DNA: TGTGCCAGCAGCTTAATAGGACAGATAGATACGCAGTATTTT.

In DNA, the CDR3 is TGTGCCAGTACCCGGACAGGGGGAAGCAATCAGCCCCAGCATTTT. Amino acid sequence: CASTRTGGSNQPQHF. This sequence joins TRBV19 and TRBJ1-5; 10 bases match TRBD1. V was clipped by 7 bases and J by 1 base; unmatched bases: 4. CDR1 and CDR2 from the germline V gene are LNHDA and SQIVND (reference sequence). The CDR3 is 15 residues long.

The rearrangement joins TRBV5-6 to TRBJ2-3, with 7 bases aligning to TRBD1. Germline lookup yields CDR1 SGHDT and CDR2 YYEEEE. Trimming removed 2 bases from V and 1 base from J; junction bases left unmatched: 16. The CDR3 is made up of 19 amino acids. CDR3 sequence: CASSLSRGSHTAGTDTQYF. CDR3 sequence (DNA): TGTGCCAGCAGCTTATCCAGGGGGAGTCACACAGCGGGCACAGATACGCAGTATTTT.

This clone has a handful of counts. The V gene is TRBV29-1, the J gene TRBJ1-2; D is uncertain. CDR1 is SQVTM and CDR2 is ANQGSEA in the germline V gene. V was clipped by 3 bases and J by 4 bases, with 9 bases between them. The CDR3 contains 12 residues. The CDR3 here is CSVDKDGYGYTF. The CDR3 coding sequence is TGCAGCGTTGATAAGGACGGCTATGGCTACACCTTC.

The CDR3 region has the DNA TGCAGCGTTGCTCAAAGACAGGGAGGGGGTGGCTACACCTTC. Translated: CSVAQRQGGGGYTF. This chain connects TRBV29-1 to TRBJ1-2, with 7 bases aligning to TRBD1. Germline V gene data show CDR1 as SQVTM and CDR2 as ANQGSEA. CDR3 length: 14 amino acids. J was trimmed by 7 bases and V by 4 bases; bases with no gene match: 12.

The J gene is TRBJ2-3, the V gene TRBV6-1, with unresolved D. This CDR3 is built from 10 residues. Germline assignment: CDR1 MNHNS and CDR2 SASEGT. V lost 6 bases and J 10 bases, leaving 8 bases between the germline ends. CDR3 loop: CASRDFAQYF. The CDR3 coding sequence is TGTGCCAGCAGGGATTTCGCGCAGTATTTT.

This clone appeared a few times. Written as DNA, the CDR3 is TGTGCCTGGAGTGTAGTCTCCGGGGGCTCGAGGTCGAAAGAGACCCAGTACTTC. It encodes CAWSVVSGGSRSKETQYF. This rearrangement joins TRBV30 to TRBJ2-5; D might be TRBD1 or TRBD2, each matching 6 bases. V was clipped by 0 bases and J by 3 bases, with 23 bases between them. CDR1 is GTSNPN and CDR2 is SVGIG in the germline V gene (reference sequence). The CDR3 sequence is 18 residues long.

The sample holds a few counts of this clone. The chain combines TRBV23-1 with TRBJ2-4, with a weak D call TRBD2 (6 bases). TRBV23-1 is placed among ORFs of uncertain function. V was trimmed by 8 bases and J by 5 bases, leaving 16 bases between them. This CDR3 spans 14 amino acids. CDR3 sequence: CASRAAGRQNIQYF. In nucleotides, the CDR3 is TGCGCCAGCCGTGCCGCGGGACGCCAAAACATTCAGTACTTC.

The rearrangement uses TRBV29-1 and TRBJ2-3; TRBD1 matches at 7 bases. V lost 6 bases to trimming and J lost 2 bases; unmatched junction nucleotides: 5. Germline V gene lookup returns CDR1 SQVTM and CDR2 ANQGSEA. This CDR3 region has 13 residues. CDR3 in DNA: TGCAGCGTGCTGGGACAGTACACAGATACGCAGTATTTT. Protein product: CSVLGQYTDTQYF.

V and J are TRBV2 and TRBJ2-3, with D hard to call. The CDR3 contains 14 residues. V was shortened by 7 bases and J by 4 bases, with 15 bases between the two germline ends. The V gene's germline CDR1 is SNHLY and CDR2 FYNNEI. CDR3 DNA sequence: TGTGCCAGCACCTCAACAGTTTTACCAGATACGCAGTATTTT. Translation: CASTSTVLPDTQYF.

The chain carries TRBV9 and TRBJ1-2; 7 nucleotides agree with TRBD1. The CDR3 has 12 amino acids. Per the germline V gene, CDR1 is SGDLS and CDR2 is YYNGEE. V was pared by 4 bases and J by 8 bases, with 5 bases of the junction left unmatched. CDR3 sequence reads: CASSPTGVGYTF. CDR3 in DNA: TGTGCCAGCAGCCCTACAGGGGTCGGCTACACCTTC.

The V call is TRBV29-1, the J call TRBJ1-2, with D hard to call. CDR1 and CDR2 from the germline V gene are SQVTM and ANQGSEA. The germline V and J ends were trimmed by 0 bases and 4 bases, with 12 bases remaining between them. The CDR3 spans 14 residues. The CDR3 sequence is CSVEDDGRAYGYTF. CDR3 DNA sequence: TGCAGCGTTGAAGACGATGGACGAGCCTATGGCTACACCTTC.

CDR3 amino acids: CASSPTGQGLTGELFF. In DNA form, the CDR3 reads TGTGCCAGCTCACCCACGGGACAGGGGCTCACCGGGGAGCTGTTTTTT. This chain uses TRBV18 with TRBJ2-2; 10 bases are a match to TRBD1. CDR1 is KGHSH and CDR2 is LQKENI in the germline V gene. The ends lost 3 bases at V and 4 bases at J; junction bases unmatched: 5. This CDR3 has 16 amino acids.